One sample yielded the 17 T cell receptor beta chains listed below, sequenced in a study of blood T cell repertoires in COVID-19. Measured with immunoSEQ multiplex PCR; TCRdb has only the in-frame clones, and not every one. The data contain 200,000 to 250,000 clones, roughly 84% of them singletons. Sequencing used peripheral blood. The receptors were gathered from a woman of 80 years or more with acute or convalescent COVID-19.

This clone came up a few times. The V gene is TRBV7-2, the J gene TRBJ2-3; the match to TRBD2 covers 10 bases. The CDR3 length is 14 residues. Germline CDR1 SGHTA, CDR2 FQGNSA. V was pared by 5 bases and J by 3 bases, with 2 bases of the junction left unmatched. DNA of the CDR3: TGTGCCAGCAGCCCTAGCGGGGGAACAGATACGCAGTATTTT. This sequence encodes CASSPSGGTDTQYF.

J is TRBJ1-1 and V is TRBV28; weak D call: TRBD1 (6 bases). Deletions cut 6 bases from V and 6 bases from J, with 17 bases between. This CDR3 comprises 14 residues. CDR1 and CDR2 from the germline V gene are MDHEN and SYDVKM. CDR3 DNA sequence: TGTGCCAGCAGGCTACAGGGCATGGGTGCTGAAGCTTTCTTT. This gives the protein CASRLQGMGAEAFF. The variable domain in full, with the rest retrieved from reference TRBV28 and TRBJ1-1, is DVKVTQSSRYLVKRTGEKVFLECVQDMDHENMFWYRQDPGLGLRLIYFSYDVKMKEKGDIPEGYSVSREKKERFSLILESASTNQTSMYLCASRLQGMGAEAFFGQGTRLTVV.

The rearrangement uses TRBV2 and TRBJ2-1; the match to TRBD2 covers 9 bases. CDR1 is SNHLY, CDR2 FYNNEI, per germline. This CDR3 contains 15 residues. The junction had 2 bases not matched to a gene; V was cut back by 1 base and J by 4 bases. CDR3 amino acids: CASSEETSGYNEQFF. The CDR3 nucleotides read TGTGCCAGCAGTGAAGAGACTAGCGGATACAATGAGCAGTTCTTC.

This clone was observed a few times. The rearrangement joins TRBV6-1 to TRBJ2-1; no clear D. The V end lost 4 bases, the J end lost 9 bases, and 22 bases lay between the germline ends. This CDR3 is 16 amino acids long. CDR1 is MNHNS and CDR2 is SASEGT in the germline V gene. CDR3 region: CASSVGMGSRSTEQFF. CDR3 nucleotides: TGTGCCAGCAGTGTAGGAATGGGCAGCCGATCCACTGAGCAGTTCTTC.

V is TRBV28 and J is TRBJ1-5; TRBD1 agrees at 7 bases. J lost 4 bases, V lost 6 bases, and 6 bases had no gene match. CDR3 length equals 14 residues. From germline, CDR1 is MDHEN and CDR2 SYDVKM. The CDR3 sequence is CASSLGQTNQPQHF. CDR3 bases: TGTGCCAGCAGCCTGGGACAGACAAATCAGCCCCAGCATTTT.

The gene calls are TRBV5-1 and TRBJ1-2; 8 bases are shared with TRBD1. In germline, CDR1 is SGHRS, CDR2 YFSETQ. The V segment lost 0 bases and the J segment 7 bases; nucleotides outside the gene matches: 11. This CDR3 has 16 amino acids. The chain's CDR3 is CASSLAFSGQAGGYTF. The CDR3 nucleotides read TGCGCCAGCAGCTTGGCGTTTTCGGGACAGGCGGGTGGCTACACCTTC.

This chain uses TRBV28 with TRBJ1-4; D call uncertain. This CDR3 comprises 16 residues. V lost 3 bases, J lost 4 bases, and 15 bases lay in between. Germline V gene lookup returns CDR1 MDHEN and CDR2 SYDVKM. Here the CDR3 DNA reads TGTGCCAGCAGTTTCCAGAAGACGGGTGGTAATGAAAAACTGTTTTTT. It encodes CASSFQKTGGNEKLFF.

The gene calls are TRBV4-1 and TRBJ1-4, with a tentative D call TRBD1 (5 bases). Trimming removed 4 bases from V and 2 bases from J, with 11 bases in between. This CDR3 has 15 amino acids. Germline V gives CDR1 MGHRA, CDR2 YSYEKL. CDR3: CASSLTDATNEKLFF. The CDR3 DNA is TGCGCCAGCAGCCTGACAGATGCGACTAATGAAAAACTGTTTTTT.

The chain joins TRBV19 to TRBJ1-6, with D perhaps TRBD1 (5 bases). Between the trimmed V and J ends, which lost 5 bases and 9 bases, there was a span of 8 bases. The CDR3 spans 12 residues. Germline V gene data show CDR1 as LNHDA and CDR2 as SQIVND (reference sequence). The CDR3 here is CASSSQASPLHF. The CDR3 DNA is TGTGCCAGTAGTTCACAGGCTTCACCCCTCCACTTT.

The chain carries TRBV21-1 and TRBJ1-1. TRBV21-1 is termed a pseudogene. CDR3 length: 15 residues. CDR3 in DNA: TGTGCCAGCCCCCGGGAGGCAGGGTCGGACACTGAAGCTTTCTTT. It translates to CASPREAGSDTEAFF.

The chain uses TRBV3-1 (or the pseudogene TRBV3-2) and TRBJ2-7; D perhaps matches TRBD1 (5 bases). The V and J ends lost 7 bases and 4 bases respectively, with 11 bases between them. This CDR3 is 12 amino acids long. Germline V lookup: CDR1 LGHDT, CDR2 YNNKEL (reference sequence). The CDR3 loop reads CASTSRGYEQYF. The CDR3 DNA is TGTGCCAGCACCAGTAGGGGATACGAGCAGTACTTC.

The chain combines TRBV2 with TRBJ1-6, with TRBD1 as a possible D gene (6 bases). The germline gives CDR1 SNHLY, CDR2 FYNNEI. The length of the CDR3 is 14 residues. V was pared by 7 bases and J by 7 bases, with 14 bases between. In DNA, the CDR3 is TGTGCCAGCAAGGACTGGCAGGGGAATTCACCCCTCCACTTT. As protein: CASKDWQGNSPLHF.

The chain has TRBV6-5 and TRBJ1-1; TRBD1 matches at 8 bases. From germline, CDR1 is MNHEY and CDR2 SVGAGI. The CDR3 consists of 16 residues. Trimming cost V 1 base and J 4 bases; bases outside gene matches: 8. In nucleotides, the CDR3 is TGTGCCAGCAGTTACTTGAGCACTCAGGGGGCCACTGAAGCTTTCTTT. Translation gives CASSYLSTQGATEAFF.

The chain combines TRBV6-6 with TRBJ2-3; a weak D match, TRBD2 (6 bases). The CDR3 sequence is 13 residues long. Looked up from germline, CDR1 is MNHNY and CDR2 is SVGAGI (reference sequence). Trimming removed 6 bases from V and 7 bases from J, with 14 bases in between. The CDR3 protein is CASSPLGGNTQYF. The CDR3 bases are TGTGCCAGCAGCCCACTCGGGGGAAATACGCAGTATTTT.

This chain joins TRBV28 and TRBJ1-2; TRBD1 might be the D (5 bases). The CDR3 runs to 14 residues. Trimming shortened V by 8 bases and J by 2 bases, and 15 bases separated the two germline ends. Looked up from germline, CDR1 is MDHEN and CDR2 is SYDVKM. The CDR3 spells CASAPTDRNYGYTF. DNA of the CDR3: TGTGCCAGCGCCCCCACCGACAGAAACTATGGCTACACCTTC.

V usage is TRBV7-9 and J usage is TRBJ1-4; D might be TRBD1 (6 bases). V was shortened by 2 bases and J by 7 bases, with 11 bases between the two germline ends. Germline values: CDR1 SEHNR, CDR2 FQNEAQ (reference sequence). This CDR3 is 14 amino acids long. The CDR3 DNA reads TGTGCCAGCAGCTTACAGGGGATCGGTGAAAAACTGTTTTTT. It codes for CASSLQGIGEKLFF.

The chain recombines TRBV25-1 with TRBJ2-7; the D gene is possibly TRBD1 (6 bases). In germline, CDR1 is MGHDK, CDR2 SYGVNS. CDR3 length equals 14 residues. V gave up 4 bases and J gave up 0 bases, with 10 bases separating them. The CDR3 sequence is CASSGTASSYEQYF. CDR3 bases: TGTGCCAGCAGTGGGACAGCGAGCTCCTACGAGCAGTACTTC.